The rows below give T cell receptor beta chains drawn from one sample of a study of early T cells in non-severe SARS-CoV-2 infection. A single record per CDR3 protein comes from TCRdb applying MiXCR to the 5' RACE reads. The sample lists about 27,000 distinct CDR3 sequences; approximately 5.4% were seen once. The sequenced sample was whole blood. The receptors come from an adult who was a healthcare worker with PCR-confirmed SARS-CoV-2 infection or an uninfected control (not recorded which). Each CDR3 is given with its conserved first and last residue. A D gene is named only where the DNA matches it firmly. Only some rows state a clone size, as once, few, many or a class for expanded clones.

clone size: -; V gene: TRBV6-2/TRBV6-3; J gene: TRBJ2-5; D gene: -; CDR3 DNA: TGTGCCAGCAGTTACCTAGCCCTGAAGACCCAGTACTTC; CDR3 protein: CASSYLALKTQYF
clone size: medium-sized; V gene: TRBV5-5; J gene: TRBJ1-2; D gene: -; CDR3 DNA: TGTGCCAGCAGCAGGGACTATGGCTACACCTTC; CDR3 protein: CASSRDYGYTF
clone size: many; V gene: TRBV3-1; J gene: TRBJ2-3; D gene: -; CDR3 DNA: TGTGCCAGCAGCCAAATGCTCATTGGAACAGATACGCAGTATTTT; CDR3 protein: CASSQMLIGTDTQYF
clone size: many; V gene: TRBV7-2; J gene: TRBJ1-5; D gene: -; CDR3 DNA: TGTGCCAGCAGCCTCGGTCGATTGGATTCGCCCCAGCATTTT; CDR3 protein: CASSLGRLDSPQHF
clone size: many; V gene: TRBV12-3/TRBV12-4; J gene: TRBJ2-5; D gene: -; CDR3 DNA: TGTGCCAGCACCCGCTCCGGGAGTTGGAACCAAGAGACCCAGTACTTC; CDR3 protein: CASTRSGSWNQETQYF
clone size: -; V gene: TRBV5-1; J gene: TRBJ2-7; D gene: -; CDR3 DNA: TGCGCCAGCAGCCGTGGTGGGACGGCATCCTACGAGCAGTACTTC; CDR3 protein: CASSRGGTASYEQYF
clone size: few; V gene: TRBV6-2/TRBV6-3; J gene: TRBJ1-1; D gene: -; CDR3 DNA: TGTGCCAGCAGTCCGGGGACTGAAGCTTTCTTT; CDR3 protein: CASSPGTEAFF
clone size: few; V gene: TRBV2; J gene: TRBJ2-1; D gene: -; CDR3 DNA: TGTGCCAGCAGTGCGGGACACGGGGGTAACTATGAGCAGTTCTTC; CDR3 protein: CASSAGHGGNYEQFF
clone size: many; V gene: TRBV7-9; J gene: TRBJ2-1; D gene: -; CDR3 DNA: TGTGCCAGCAGGCCAGACTTAGATGAGCAGTTCTTC; CDR3 protein: CASRPDLDEQFF
clone size: -; V gene: TRBV7-2; J gene: TRBJ2-7; D gene: -; CDR3 DNA: TGTGCCAGCAGCTCGCCCCGGGATACCTACGAGCAGTACTTC; CDR3 protein: CASSSPRDTYEQYF
clone size: few; V gene: TRBV18; J gene: TRBJ1-1; D gene: -; CDR3 DNA: TGTGCCAGCTCACCAAGGACACACGAGTTGACTGAAGCTTTCTTT; CDR3 protein: CASSPRTHELTEAFF
clone size: many; V gene: TRBV30; J gene: TRBJ2-7; D gene: -; CDR3 DNA: TGTGCCTGGAGTGTAGGTAGCGGAAGAGCCTACGAGCAGTACTTC; CDR3 protein: CAWSVGSGRAYEQYF
clone size: -; V gene: TRBV3-1; J gene: TRBJ2-7; D gene: TRBD1; CDR3 DNA: TGTGCCAGCAGCCGCCAGGACAGGGCATCCTACGAGCAGTACTTC; CDR3 protein: CASSRQDRASYEQYF
clone size: many; V gene: TRBV29-1; J gene: TRBJ2-7; D gene: -; CDR3 DNA: TGCAGCGGACCCAGACAGTGTCCCTCCTACGAGCAGTACTTC; CDR3 protein: CSGPRQCPSYEQYF
clone size: many; V gene: TRBV24-1; J gene: TRBJ2-3; D gene: -; CDR3 DNA: TGTGCCACCAGTCGTACAGTGGCTAGCACAGATACGCAGTATTTT; CDR3 protein: CATSRTVASTDTQYF
clone size: many; V gene: TRBV29-1; J gene: TRBJ2-1; D gene: -; CDR3 DNA: TGCAGCGTTGAACATAGGGATGAGCAGTTCTTC; CDR3 protein: CSVEHRDEQFF
clone size: many; V gene: TRBV10-1; J gene: TRBJ1-1; D gene: -; CDR3 DNA: TGCGCCAGCAGTGACGGGTCTGAAGCTTTCTTT; CDR3 protein: CASSDGSEAFF
clone size: -; V gene: TRBV10-1; J gene: TRBJ2-7; D gene: -; CDR3 DNA: TGCGCCAGCAGCCTATCCAGCCGCTACGAGCAGTACTTC; CDR3 protein: CASSLSSRYEQYF
clone size: many; V gene: TRBV12-3/TRBV12-4; J gene: TRBJ2-2; D gene: TRBD1; CDR3 DNA: TGTGCCAGCAGCACGGGACAGGGGGTTTACACCGGGGAGCTGTTTTTT; CDR3 protein: CASSTGQGVYTGELFF
clone size: medium-sized; V gene: TRBV10-3; J gene: TRBJ2-7; D gene: -; CDR3 DNA: TGTGCCATCAGTGCATCGGACAGCTCCTACGAGCAGTACTTC; CDR3 protein: CAISASDSSYEQYF
clone size: many; V gene: TRBV29-1; J gene: TRBJ2-1; D gene: -; CDR3 DNA: TGCAGCGTTGAGGCAGCTATCTTTTCGAATGAGCAGTTCTTC; CDR3 protein: CSVEAAIFSNEQFF
clone size: few; V gene: TRBV13; J gene: TRBJ1-2; D gene: TRBD1; CDR3 DNA: TGTGCCAGCAGCTCCTCCGACAGGGGACACTATGGCTACACCTTC; CDR3 protein: CASSSSDRGHYGYTF
clone size: few; V gene: TRBV3-1; J gene: TRBJ2-1; D gene: TRBD2; CDR3 DNA: TGTGCCAGCAGCCCCGGGAGGGTCTACAATGAGCAGTTCTTC; CDR3 protein: CASSPGRVYNEQFF
clone size: few; V gene: TRBV29-1; J gene: TRBJ2-7; D gene: -; CDR3 DNA: TGCAGCGTTGCCGGGGGCCCCTCCTACGAGCAGTACTTC; CDR3 protein: CSVAGGPSYEQYF
clone size: many; V gene: TRBV3-1; J gene: TRBJ2-1; D gene: -; CDR3 DNA: TGTGCCAGCAGCCAAGACACAGGGATGAGTGAGCAGTTCTTC; CDR3 protein: CASSQDTGMSEQFF
clone size: few; V gene: TRBV20-1; J gene: TRBJ2-1; D gene: TRBD2; CDR3 DNA: TGCAGTGCGTACCGGGACTACTACAATGAGCAGTTCTTC; CDR3 protein: CSAYRDYYNEQFF